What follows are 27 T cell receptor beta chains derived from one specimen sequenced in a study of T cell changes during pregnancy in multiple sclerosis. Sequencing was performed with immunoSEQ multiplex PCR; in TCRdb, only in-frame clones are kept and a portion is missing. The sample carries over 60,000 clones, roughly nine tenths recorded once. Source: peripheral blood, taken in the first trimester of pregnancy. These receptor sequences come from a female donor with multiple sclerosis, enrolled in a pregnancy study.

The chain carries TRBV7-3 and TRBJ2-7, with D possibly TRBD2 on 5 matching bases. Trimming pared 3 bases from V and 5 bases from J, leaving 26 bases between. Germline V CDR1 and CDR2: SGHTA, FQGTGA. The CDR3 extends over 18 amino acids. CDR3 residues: CASSFHNSRTGKTDEQYF. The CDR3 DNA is TGTGCCAGCAGCTTCCACAACTCTCGGACGGGGAAAACTGACGAGCAGTACTTC.

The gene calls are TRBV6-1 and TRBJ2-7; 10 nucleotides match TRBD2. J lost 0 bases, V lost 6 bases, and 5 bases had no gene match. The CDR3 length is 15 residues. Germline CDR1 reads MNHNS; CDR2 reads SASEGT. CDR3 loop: CASRPSSGSSYEQYF. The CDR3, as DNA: TGTGCCAGCAGGCCGTCTAGCGGGAGCTCCTACGAGCAGTACTTC.

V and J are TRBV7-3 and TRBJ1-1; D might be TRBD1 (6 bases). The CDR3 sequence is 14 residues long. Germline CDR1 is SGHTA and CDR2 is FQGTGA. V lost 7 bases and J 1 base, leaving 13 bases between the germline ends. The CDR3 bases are TGTGCCAGCACCCCCGGACAGCGGAACACTGAAGCTTTCTTT. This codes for CASTPGQRNTEAFF.

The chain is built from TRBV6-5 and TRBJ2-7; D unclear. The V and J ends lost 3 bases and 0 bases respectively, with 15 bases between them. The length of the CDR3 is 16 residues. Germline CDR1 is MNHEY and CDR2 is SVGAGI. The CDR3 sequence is CASSYIGASASYEQYF. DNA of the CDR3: TGTGCCAGCAGTTATATCGGCGCCAGCGCCTCCTACGAGCAGTACTTC.

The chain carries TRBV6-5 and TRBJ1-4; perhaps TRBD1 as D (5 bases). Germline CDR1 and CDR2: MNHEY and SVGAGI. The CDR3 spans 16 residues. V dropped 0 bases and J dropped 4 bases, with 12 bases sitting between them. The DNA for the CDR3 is TGTGCCAGCAGTTACTCTTTCAGGGCGGTTAATGAAAAACTGTTTTTT. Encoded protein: CASSYSFRAVNEKLFF.

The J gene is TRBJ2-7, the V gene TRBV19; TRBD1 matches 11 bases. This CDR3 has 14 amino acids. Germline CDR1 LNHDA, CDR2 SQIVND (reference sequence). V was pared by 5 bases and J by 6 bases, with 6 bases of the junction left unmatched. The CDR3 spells CASSPGQGVGEQYF. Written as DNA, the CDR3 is TGTGCCAGTAGTCCGGGACAGGGGGTCGGCGAGCAGTACTTC.

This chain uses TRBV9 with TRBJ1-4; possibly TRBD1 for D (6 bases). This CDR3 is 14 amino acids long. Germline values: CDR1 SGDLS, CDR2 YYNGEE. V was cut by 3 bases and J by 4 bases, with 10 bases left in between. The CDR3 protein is CASSGGQSNEKLFF. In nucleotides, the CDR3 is TGTGCCAGCAGCGGAGGACAGAGTAATGAAAAACTGTTTTTT.

CDR3 coding DNA: TGTGCCAGCAAGATACAGGGGTTAGGAGAGACCCAGTACTTC. Protein: CASKIQGLGETQYF. The chain combines TRBV5-5 with TRBJ2-5; 7 positions agree with TRBD1. V lost 6 bases, J lost 4 bases, and 9 bases stayed unmatched. This CDR3 comprises 14 residues. Per germline, CDR1 SGHKS and CDR2 YYEKEE (reference sequence).

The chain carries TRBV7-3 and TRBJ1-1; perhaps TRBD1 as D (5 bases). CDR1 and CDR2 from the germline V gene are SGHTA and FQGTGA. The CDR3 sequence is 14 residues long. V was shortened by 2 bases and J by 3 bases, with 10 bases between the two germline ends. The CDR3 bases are TGTGCCAGCAGCTTATCAGACAGCTACACTGAAGCTTTCTTT. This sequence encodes CASSLSDSYTEAFF.

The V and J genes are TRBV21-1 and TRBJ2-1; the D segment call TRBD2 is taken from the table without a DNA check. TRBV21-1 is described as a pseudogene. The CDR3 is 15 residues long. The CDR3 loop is CASSKERVRDNEQFF. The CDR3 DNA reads TGTGCCAGCAGCAAAGAGAGGGTCCGGGACAATGAGCAGTTCTTC.

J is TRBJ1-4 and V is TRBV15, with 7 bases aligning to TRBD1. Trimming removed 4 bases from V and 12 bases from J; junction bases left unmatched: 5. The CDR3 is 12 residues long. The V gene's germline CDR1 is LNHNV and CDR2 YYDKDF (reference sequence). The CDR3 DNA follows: TGTGCCACCAGCACAAGACAGGGAGAACTGTTTTTT. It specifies CATSTRQGELFF.

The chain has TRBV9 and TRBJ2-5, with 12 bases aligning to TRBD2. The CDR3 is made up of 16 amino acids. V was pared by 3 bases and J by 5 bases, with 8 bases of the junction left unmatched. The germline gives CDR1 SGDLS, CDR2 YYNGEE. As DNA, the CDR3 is TGTGCCAGCAGCGCGACTAGCGGGAGAGGGCAGGAGACCCAGTACTTC. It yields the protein CASSATSGRGQETQYF.

DNA of the CDR3: TGTGCCAGCTCACCGGGACAGGGGACCTACGAGCAGTACTTC. This gives the protein CASSPGQGTYEQYF. J is TRBJ2-7 and V is TRBV18; 10 bases agree with TRBD1. The V and J ends lost 3 bases and 2 bases, in that order; junction bases with no gene match: 1. The CDR3 is 14 residues long. Germline loops: CDR1 KGHSH, CDR2 LQKENI.

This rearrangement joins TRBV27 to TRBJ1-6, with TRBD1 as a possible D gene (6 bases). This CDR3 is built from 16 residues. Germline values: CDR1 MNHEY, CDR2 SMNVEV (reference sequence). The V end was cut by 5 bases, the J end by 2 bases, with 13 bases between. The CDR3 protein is CASSRATGTYNSPLHF. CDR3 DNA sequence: TGTGCCAGCAGTCGAGCCACAGGGACCTATAATTCACCCCTCCACTTT.

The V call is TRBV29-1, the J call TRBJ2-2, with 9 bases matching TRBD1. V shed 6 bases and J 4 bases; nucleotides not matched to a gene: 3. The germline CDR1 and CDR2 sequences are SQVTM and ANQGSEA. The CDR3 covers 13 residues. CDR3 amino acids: CSVRQGGTGELFF. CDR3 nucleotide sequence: TGCAGCGTCAGACAGGGGGGCACCGGGGAGCTGTTTTTT.

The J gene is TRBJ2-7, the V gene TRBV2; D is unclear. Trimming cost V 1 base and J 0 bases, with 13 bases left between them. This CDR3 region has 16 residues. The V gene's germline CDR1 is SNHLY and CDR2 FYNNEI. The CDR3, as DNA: TGTGCCAGCAGTGAAGGCTTCAGGCTGAGCTCCTACGAGCAGTACTTC. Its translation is CASSEGFRLSSYEQYF. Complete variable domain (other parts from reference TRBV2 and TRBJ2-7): EPEVTQTPSHQVTQMGQEVILRCVPISNHLYFYWYRQILGQKVEFLVSFYNNEISEKSEIFDDQFSVERPDGSNFTLKIRSTKLEDSAMYFCASSEGFRLSSYEQYFGPGTRLTVT.

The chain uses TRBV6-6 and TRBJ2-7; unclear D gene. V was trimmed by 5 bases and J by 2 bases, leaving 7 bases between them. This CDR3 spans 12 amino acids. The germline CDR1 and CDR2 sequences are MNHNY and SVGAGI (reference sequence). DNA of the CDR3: TGTGCCAGCAGTAGAAGCCCCTACGAGCAGTACTTC. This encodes CASSRSPYEQYF.

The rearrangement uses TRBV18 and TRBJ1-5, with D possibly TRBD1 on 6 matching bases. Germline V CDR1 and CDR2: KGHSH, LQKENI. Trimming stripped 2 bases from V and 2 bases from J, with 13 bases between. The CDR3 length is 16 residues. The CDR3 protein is CASSPSGGLRNQPQHF. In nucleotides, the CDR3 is TGTGCCAGCTCACCATCGGGGGGGCTACGCAATCAGCCCCAGCATTTT.

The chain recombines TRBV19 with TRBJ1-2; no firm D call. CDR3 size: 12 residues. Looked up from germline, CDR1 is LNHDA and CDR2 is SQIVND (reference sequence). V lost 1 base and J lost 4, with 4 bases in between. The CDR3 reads CASSIVGYGYTF. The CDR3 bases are TGTGCCAGTAGTATAGTCGGCTATGGCTACACCTTC.

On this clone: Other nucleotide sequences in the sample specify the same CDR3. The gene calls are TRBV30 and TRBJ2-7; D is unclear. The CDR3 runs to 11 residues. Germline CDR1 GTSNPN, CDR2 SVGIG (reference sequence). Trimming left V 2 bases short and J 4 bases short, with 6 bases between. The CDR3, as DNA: TGTGCCTGGAGTTCGGGTTACGAGCAGTACTTC. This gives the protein CAWSSGYEQYF.

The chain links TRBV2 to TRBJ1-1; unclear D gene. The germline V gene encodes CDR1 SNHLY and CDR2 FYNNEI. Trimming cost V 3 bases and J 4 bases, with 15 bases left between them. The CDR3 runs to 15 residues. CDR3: CASSDFPGVRTEAFF. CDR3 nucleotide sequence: TGTGCCAGCAGTGATTTTCCGGGAGTGCGCACTGAAGCTTTCTTT.

This CDR3 is CATADSNTGELFF. CDR3 in DNA: TGTGCCACCGCGGACTCGAACACCGGGGAGCTGTTTTTT. The rearrangement uses TRBV6-1 and TRBJ2-2, with D tentatively TRBD2 (5 bases). The CDR3 spans 13 residues. Per germline, CDR1 MNHNS and CDR2 SASEGT. V lost 10 bases and J lost 0, with 9 bases in between.

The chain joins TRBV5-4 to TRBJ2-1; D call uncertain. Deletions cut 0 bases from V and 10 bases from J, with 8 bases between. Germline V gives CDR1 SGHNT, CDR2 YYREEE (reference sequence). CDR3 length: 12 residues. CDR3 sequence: CASSLVLSEQFF. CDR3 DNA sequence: TGTGCCAGCAGCTTGGTCCTTTCGGAGCAGTTCTTC.

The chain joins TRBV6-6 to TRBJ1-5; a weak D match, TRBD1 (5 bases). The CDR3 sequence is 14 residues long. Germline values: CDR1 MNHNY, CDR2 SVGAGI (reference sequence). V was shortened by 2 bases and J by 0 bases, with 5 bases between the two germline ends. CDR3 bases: TGTGCCAGCAGTTACAGGGGTAGCAATCAGCCCCAGCATTTT. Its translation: CASSYRGSNQPQHF.

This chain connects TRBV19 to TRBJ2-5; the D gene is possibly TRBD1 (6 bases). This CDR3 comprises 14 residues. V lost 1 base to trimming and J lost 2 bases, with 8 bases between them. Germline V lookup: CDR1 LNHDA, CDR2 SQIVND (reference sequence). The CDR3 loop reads CASSIGTAQETQYF. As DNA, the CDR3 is TGTGCCAGTAGTATAGGGACAGCACAAGAGACCCAGTACTTC.

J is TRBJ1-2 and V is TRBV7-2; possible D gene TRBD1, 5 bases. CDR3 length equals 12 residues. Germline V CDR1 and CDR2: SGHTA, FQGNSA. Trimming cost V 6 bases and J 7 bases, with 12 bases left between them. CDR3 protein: CASSPDRSGYTF. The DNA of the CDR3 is TGTGCCAGCAGTCCTGACAGATCTGGCTACACCTTC. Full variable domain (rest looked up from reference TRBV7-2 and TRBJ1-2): GAGVSQSPSNKVTEKGKDVELRCDPISGHTALYWYRQSLGQGLEFLIYFQGNSAPDKSGLPSDRFSAERTGGSVSTLTIQRTQQEDSAVYLCASSPDRSGYTFGSGTRLTVV.

The CDR3 loop reads CASSMRAAVYGYTF. The CDR3 DNA reads as TGTGCCAGTAGTATGAGGGCAGCTGTCTATGGCTACACCTTC. This chain uses TRBV19 with TRBJ1-2; D not certain. Germline CDR1 LNHDA, CDR2 SQIVND (reference sequence). Trimming cost V 3 bases and J 4 bases, with 12 bases left between them. The CDR3 loop spans 14 amino acids. The full variable domain, its missing parts supplied by reference TRBV19 and TRBJ1-2, is DGGITQSPKYLFRKEGQNVTLSCEQNLNHDAMYWYRQDPGQGLRLIYYSQIVNDFQKGDIAEGYSVSREKKESFPLTVTSAQKNPTAFYLCASSMRAAVYGYTFGSGTRLTVV.